A single sample gave rise to the 16 T cell receptor beta chains below, sequenced in a study of blood T cells in healthy people across ages. A sample-barcoded 5' primer and a J-beta primer mix were used in a second PCR of roughly 6 to 12 cycles. A single record per CDR3 protein comes from TCRdb applying MiXCR to the 5' RACE reads. The sample consists of hundreds of thousands of distinct CDR3 sequences, around 26% of them appearing once. Sequencing was carried out using blood. The receptors come from a woman of 80 years or more in good health.

This clonotype was counted ten times or more. The chain employs TRBV11-2 and TRBJ2-7; D might be TRBD1 (6 bases). V was shortened by 5 bases and J by 6 bases, with 14 bases between the two germline ends. The germline V gene has CDR1 SGHAT and CDR2 FQNNGV. This CDR3 has 13 residues. The CDR3 region is CASSLYQGSEQYF. CDR3 coding DNA: TGTGCCAGCAGCCTTTATCAGGGGAGCGAGCAGTACTTC.

The sample holds a few counts of this clonotype. The rearrangement links TRBV29-1 to TRBJ2-1, with D uncertain. V was shortened by 4 bases and J by 0 bases, with 10 bases between the two germline ends. The CDR3 loop spans 14 amino acids. Germline-derived CDR1 and CDR2 are SQVTM and ANQGSEA. The CDR3 spells CSVGLGISYNEQFF. CDR3 nucleotides: TGCAGCGTTGGTCTCGGTATCTCCTACAATGAGCAGTTCTTC.

Comments on this clonotype: A much larger clone sits a single nucleotide away, making a read error possible. In nucleotides, the CDR3 is TGTGCCGGCAGCGCCTCCTTAATCCCTCCCGAGGACTATGGCTACACCTTC. Translating gives CAGSASLIPPEDYGYTF. The chain couples TRBV7-9 to TRBJ1-2, with D unclear. Per the germline V gene, CDR1 is SEHNR and CDR2 is FQNEAQ (reference sequence). The CDR3 runs 17 residues. The full variable domain, completed using reference TRBV7-9 and TRBJ1-2, is DTGVSQNPRHKITKRGQNVTFRCDPISEHNRLYWYRQTLGQGPEFLTYFQNEAQLEKSRLLSDRFSAERPKGSFSTLEIQRTEQGDSAMYLCAGSASLIPPEDYGYTFGSGTRLTVV.

This clonotype was found many times. The chain couples TRBV7-9 to TRBJ2-1; 7 bases align to TRBD1. V lost 8 bases, J lost 3 bases, and 7 bases stayed unmatched. The CDR3 totals 14 residues. Germline V gives CDR1 SEHNR, CDR2 FQNEAQ (reference sequence). CDR3 in amino acids: CASQGGFLYNEQFF. CDR3 DNA sequence: TGTGCCAGCCAAGGGGGCTTTCTCTACAATGAGCAGTTCTTC. Using reference TRBV7-9 and TRBJ2-1 for the parts outside the CDR3, the full variable domain is DTGVSQNPRHKITKRGQNVTFRCDPISEHNRLYWYRQTLGQGPEFLTYFQNEAQLEKSRLLSDRFSAERPKGSFSTLEIQRTEQGDSAMYLCASQGGFLYNEQFFGPGTRLTVL.

The V and J genes are TRBV19 and TRBJ2-1, with 8 bases that match TRBD2. This CDR3 contains 17 residues. The germline CDR1 and CDR2 sequences are LNHDA and SQIVND (reference sequence). Germline trimming cut 6 bases from V and 7 bases from J; bases unmatched to any gene: 17. This CDR3 reads CASSFEGAGALRNEQFF. Written as DNA, the CDR3 is TGTGCCAGTAGCTTCGAGGGAGCGGGGGCCCTTCGGAATGAGCAGTTCTTC. Full variable domain (missing parts from reference TRBV19 and TRBJ2-1): DGGITQSPKYLFRKEGQNVTLSCEQNLNHDAMYWYRQDPGQGLRLIYYSQIVNDFQKGDIAEGYSVSREKKESFPLTVTSAQKNPTAFYLCASSFEGAGALRNEQFFGPGTRLTVL.

This clonotype was found once. This chain joins TRBV27 and TRBJ2-7; D not certain. This CDR3 is built from 14 residues. Trimming pared 4 bases from V and 3 bases from J, leaving 13 bases between. Per germline, CDR1 MNHEY and CDR2 SMNVEV (reference sequence). CDR3 residues: CASSWVVDSYEQYF. For the CDR3, the DNA is TGTGCCAGCAGTTGGGTGGTAGATAGCTACGAGCAGTACTTC.

This chain links TRBV9 with TRBJ2-2; the D is unclear. Trimming removed 0 bases from V and 2 bases from J, with 8 bases in between. Germline CDR1 reads SGDLS; CDR2 reads YYNGEE. The CDR3 spans 15 residues. CDR3 DNA: TGTGCCAGCAGCGTAGGTCACTCCAACACCGGGGAGCTGTTTTTT. Protein product: CASSVGHSNTGELFF.

This clonotype was found many times. A read error is possible here, since a much larger clone lies one base away. The chain carries TRBV12-3 or TRBV12-4 and TRBJ1-2; D unclear. This CDR3 is 14 amino acids long. With 8 bases removed from V and 10 bases from J, the gap between germline ends came to 23 bases. CDR3 sequence reads: CASGCLRRQTDYTF. The CDR3 DNA is TGTGCCAGCGGTTGCCTCAGGAGGCAGACGGACTACACCTTC.

V and J are TRBV4-1 and TRBJ2-1; D unresolved. Germline V CDR1 and CDR2: MGHRA, YSYEKL. This CDR3 has 13 amino acids. V lost 0 bases, J lost 4 bases, and 4 bases lay in between. CDR3 amino acids: CASSQEEYNEQFF. The DNA of the CDR3 is TGCGCCAGCAGCCAAGAGGAATACAATGAGCAGTTCTTC.

There are many counts of this clonotype. The chain uses TRBV6-2 or TRBV6-3 and TRBJ2-1; D remains unclear. Trimming removed 2 bases at V and 1 base at J, with 6 bases between. Per germline, CDR1 MNHEY and CDR2 SVGEGT. CDR3 length: 14 amino acids. The CDR3 DNA follows: TGTGCCAGCAGTTACCTTAGGTCCTACAATGAGCAGTTCTTC. This sequence encodes CASSYLRSYNEQFF.

The V and J genes are TRBV4-3 and TRBJ1-4, with D hard to call. Germline V gene lookup returns CDR1 LGHNA and CDR2 YSLEER. With 0 bases removed from V and 0 bases from J, the gap between germline ends came to 11 bases. CDR3 length equals 17 residues. The CDR3 protein is CASSQESAHTTNEKLFF. The CDR3 DNA is TGCGCCAGCAGCCAAGAATCGGCCCATACAACTAATGAAAAACTGTTTTTT.

As concerns this clonotype: This may be a read error: a much more frequent sequence differs by one nucleotide. The chain employs TRBV6-5 and TRBJ2-5; no reliable D call. This CDR3 has 18 residues. Germline CDR1 reads MNHEY; CDR2 reads SVGAGI. The V gene lost 0 bases and the J gene lost 5 bases, with 22 bases spanning the gap. The CDR3 loop reads CASSYSMKTRTLGETQYF. CDR3 in DNA: TGTGCCAGCAGTTACTCGATGAAGACCAGGACCCTAGGGGAGACCCAGTACTTC.

This sequence joins TRBV7-2 and TRBJ2-3; 13 nucleotides agree with TRBD2. Germline CDR1 reads SGHTA; CDR2 reads FQGNSA. CDR3 length equals 18 residues. V gave up 4 bases and J gave up 1 base; unmatched junction bases: 8. CDR3 residues: CASSSWTSGRIRTDTQYF. In DNA form, the CDR3 reads TGTGCCAGCAGCTCATGGACTAGCGGGAGAATCCGCACAGATACGCAGTATTTT. The full variable domain, with the rest looked up from reference TRBV7-2 and TRBJ2-3, is GAGVSQSPSNKVTEKGKDVELRCDPISGHTALYWYRQSLGQGLEFLIYFQGNSAPDKSGLPSDRFSAERTGGSVSTLTIQRTQQEDSAVYLCASSSWTSGRIRTDTQYFGPGTRLTVL.

The chain joins TRBV5-1 to TRBJ1-2; possible D gene TRBD1, 5 bases. V was pared by 5 bases and J by 6 bases, with 20 bases between. Germline loops: CDR1 SGHRS, CDR2 YFSETQ. This CDR3 spans 15 amino acids. The DNA of the CDR3 is TGCGCCAGCAGTTACCGGGGCGAAGGGGCTGATGGCTACACCTTC. It codes for CASSYRGEGADGYTF.

In this sample, this clonotype turned up a few times. This chain joins TRBV7-2 and TRBJ2-2; D may be TRBD1 or TRBD2 (5 bases each). The CDR3 is made up of 13 amino acids. Germline CDR1 and CDR2: SGHTA and FQGNSA. V lost 10 bases and J lost 4, with 13 bases in between. CDR3 coding DNA: TGTGCCACCCGGGGCACCCTCACCGGGGAGCTGTTTTTT. It specifies CATRGTLTGELFF.

There are a few counts of this clonotype. The chain uses TRBV12-3 or TRBV12-4 and TRBJ2-5; D might be TRBD1 (5 bases). Trimming removed 8 bases at V and 1 base at J, with 17 bases between. The CDR3 extends over 15 amino acids. The CDR3 loop is CASSRQGKIQETQYF. The DNA of the CDR3 is TGTGCCAGCTCCCGTCAGGGTAAGATCCAAGAGACCCAGTACTTC.